This T cell receptor (beta chain) comes out of a study of blood T cell repertoires in COVID-19 (dated by TCRdb to about 2020). About the study as a whole: Collaborator samples came from the United States, Italy and Spain and covered acute and convalescent phases of COVID-19. The prospective study material was composed of cDNA or gDNA derived from T cells, B-cell-depleted T cells, or PBMCs. Deeply sampled blood TCRbeta repertoires from subjects exposed to, actively infected with, or recovered from COVID-19 were included in the dataset. The repertoires were released in a freely available public database meant as a resource for research on the immune response to SARS-CoV-2. Sample metadata almost always included a de-identified subject ID, COVID-19 status, age in years and sex. The samples were drawn from two sources: the first 160 participants of the ongoing ImmuneRACE study, and some 1,300 subjects contributed by 6 global collaborators. HLA class I and class II types, where available, came from metadata supplied by the sample provider rather than from assay-based typing. Here is what the overall study found, with its caveats: The amount of clinical and demographic metadata varied by source and participant and was provided uncurated.

CDR1 is given as MDHEN and CDR2 as SYDVKM, both from the germline V gene. From the cysteine up to the phenylalanine, the CDR3 has a length of 14 residues. Solely the CDR3 DNA is kept, with 42 bases framed from the first base. Trimmed from V: 4 bases; trimmed from J: 6 bases; junction bases lacking a gene match: 5. This clone occurred a few times. The specificity of this receptor is unknown. It has no much larger one-base neighbor in the sample; base qualities were not kept. TCRbeta CDR3 regions were amplified from genomic DNA using the immunoSEQ Assay, a bias-controlled multiplex PCR. Per the source publication's procedure: The number of nucleated cells in each sample was estimated by amplification of reference gene primers within the assay. Sequence reads were collapsed and filtered to measure the absolute abundance of every unique TCRbeta CDR3 rearrangement. For each sample, productive Simpson clonality was calculated as the square root of Simpson's diversity index over productive rearrangements. Held by TCRdb, this immuneACCESS table contains in-frame sequences only and omits some clones. Under half of the omission traces to an unresolved V gene where checked; the cause of the rest is unknown. V and J calls and clone size are as listed in that table; D and trimming were resolved from the DNA. The sample table contains about 220,000 clones; only one count was recorded for approximately 78% of them. Approximately 5.6% of the sample is in the top ten clones.

At one collaborating source in Seattle, patients were enrolled during active infection and were followed longitudinally through the course of disease. Whole blood was collected in K2EDTA tubes by collaborating institutions according to the institutions' own protocols. For TCRbeta analysis, collaborators shipped samples as frozen whole blood, isolated PBMCs, or DNA extracted from either of those sample types. The chain uses TRBV28 and TRBJ1-5, with 8 junctional bases fitting TRBD1. Material: peripheral blood. The sequence was obtained from a woman aged 70-85 years with COVID-19, enrolled during active disease. CDR3 sequence: CASSSRQGSQPQHF. Read as DNA, the sequence is TGTGCCAGCAGTTCTCGACAGGGGAGTCAGCCCCAGCATTTT.